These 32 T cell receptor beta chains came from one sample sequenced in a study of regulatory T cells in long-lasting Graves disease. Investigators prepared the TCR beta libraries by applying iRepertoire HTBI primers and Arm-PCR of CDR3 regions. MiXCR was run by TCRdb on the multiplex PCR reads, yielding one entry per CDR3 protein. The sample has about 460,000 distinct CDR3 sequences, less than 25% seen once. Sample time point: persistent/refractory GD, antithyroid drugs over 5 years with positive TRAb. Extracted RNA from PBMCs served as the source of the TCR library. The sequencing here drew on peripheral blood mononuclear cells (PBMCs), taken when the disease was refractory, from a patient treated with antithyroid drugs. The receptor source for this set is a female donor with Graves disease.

This chain's CDR3 is CSGGSPRGETQYF. In DNA, the CDR3 is TGCAGTGGGGGATCCCCCCGGGGAGAGACCCAGTACTTC. The V and J genes are TRBV29-1 and TRBJ2-5, with D perhaps matching TRBD1 or TRBD2 (5 bases each). The CDR3 has 13 residues. CDR1 SQVTM and CDR2 ANQGSEA come from the germline V gene.

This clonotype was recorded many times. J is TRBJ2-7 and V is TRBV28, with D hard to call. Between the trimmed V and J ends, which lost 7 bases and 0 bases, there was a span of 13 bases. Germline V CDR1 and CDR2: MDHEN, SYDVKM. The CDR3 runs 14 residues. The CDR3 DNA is TGTGCCAGCACCACAAGGAGCCCCTCCTACGAGCAGTACTTC. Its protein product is CASTTRSPSYEQYF.

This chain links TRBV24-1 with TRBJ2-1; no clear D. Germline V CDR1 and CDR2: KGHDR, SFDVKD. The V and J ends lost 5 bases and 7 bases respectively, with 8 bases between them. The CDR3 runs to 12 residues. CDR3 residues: CATSALLNEQFF. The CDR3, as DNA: TGTGCCACCAGTGCTCTACTAAATGAGCAGTTCTTC.

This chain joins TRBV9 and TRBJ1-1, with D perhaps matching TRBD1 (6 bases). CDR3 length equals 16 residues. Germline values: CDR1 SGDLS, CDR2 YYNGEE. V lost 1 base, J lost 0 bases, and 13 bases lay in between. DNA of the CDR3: TGTGCCAGCAGCGTACTACAGGGCTACATGAACACTGAAGCTTTCTTT. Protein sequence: CASSVLQGYMNTEAFF.

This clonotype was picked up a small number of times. As DNA, the CDR3 is TGTGCCAGCAGCCCCTTGAACGGGGCCAACTATGGCTACACCTTC. As protein: CASSPLNGANYGYTF. The chain couples TRBV5-6 to TRBJ1-2, with a weak D call TRBD1 (5 bases). The germline CDR1 and CDR2 sequences are SGHDT and YYEEEE. Trimming shortened V by 4 bases and J by 2 bases, and 15 bases separated the two germline ends. The CDR3 extends over 15 amino acids. Drawing the rest from reference TRBV5-6 and TRBJ1-2, the complete variable domain is DAGVTQSPTHLIKTRGQQVTLRCSPKSGHDTVSWYQQALGQGPQFIFQYYEEEERQRGNFPDRFSGHQFPNYSSELNVNALLLGDSALYLCASSPLNGANYGYTFGSGTRLTVV.

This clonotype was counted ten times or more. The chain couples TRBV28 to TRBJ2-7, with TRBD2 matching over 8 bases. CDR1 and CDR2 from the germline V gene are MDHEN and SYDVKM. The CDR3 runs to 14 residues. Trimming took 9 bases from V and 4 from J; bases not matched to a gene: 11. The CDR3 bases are TGTGCCAGTCGGAGGAGCGGGGGTGAATACGAGCAGTACTTC. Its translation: CASRRSGGEYEQYF.

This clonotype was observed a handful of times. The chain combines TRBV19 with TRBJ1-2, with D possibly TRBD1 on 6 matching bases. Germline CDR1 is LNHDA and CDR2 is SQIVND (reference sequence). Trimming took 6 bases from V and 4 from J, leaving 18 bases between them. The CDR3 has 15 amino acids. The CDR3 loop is CASRQPGAGLYGYTF. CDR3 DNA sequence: TGTGCCAGTAGGCAACCGGGGGCGGGCCTCTATGGCTACACCTTC.

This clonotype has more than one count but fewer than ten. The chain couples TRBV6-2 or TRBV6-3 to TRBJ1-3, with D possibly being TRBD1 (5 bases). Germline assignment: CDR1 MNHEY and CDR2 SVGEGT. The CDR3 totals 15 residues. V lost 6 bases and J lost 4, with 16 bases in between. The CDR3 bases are TGTGCCAGCAGCCCCTTGGGGGTGGTAGGAAACACCATATATTTT. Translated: CASSPLGVVGNTIYF.

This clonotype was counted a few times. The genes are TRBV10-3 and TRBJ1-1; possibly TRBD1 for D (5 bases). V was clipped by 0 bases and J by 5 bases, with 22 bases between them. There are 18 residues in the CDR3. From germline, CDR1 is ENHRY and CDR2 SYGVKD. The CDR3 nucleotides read TGTGCCATCAGTGAGTCCCGCCTTTGGATGTCAGGGCGGACTGAAGCTTTCTTT. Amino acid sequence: CAISESRLWMSGRTEAFF.

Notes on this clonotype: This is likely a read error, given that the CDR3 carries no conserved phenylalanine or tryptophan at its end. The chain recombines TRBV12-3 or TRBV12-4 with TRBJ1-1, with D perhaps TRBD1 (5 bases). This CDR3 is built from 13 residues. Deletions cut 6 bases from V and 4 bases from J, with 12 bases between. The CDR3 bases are TGTGCCAGCAGCATCGGGGGGGGCACTGAAGCTTTCCTT. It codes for CASSIGGGTEAFL.

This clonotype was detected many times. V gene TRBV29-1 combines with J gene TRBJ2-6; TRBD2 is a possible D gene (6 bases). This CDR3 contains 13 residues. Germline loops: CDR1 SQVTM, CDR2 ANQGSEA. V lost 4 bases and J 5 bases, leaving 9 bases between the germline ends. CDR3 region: CSVAGGWANVLTF. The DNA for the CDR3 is TGCAGCGTTGCCGGGGGTTGGGCCAACGTCCTGACTTTC.

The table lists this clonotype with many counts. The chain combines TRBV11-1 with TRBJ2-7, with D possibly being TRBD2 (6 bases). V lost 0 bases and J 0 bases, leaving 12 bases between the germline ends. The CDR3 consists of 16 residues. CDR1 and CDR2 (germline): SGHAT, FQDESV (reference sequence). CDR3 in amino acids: CASSLAPGAVSYEQYF. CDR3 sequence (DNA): TGTGCCAGCAGCTTAGCGCCGGGAGCGGTCTCCTACGAGCAGTACTTC.

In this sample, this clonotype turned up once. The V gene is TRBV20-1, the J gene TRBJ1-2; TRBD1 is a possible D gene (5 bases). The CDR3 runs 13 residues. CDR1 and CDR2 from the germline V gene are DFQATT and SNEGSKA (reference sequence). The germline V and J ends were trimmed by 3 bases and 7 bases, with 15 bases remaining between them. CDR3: CSASPDRAGGYTF. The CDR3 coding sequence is TGCAGTGCTAGTCCTGACAGAGCCGGTGGCTACACCTTC.

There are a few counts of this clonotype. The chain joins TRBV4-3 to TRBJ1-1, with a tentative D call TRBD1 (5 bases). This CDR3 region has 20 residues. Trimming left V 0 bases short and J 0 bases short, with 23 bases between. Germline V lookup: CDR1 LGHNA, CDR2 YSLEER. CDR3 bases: TGCGCCAGCAGCCAAGAAAGTCGGTTCGGTCCAGAGGGGCTGAACACTGAAGCTTTCTTT. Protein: CASSQESRFGPEGLNTEAFF.

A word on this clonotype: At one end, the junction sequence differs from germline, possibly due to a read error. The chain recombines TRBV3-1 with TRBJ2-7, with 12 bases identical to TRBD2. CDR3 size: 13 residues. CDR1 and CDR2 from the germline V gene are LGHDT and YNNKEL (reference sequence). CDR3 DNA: TGTGCCAGCAGCATTGGACTAGCGGGACACTTGGTTTTC. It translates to CASSIGLAGHLVF.

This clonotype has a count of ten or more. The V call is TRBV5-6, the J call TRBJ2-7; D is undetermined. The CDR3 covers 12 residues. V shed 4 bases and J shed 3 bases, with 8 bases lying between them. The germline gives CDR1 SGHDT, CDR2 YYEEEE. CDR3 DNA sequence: TGTGCCAGCAGCCTCAGGATCTACGAGCAGTACTTC. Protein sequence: CASSLRIYEQYF.

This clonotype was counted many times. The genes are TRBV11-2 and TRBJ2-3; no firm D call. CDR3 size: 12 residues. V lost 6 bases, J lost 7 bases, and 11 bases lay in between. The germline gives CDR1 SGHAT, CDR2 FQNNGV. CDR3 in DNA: TGTGCCAGCAGACTCCTCGCGAATACGCAGTATTTT. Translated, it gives CASRLLANTQYF. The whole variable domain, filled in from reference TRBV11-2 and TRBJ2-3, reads EAGVAQSPRYKIIEKRQSVAFWCNPISGHATLYWYQQILGQGPKLLIQFQNNGVVDDSQLPKDRFSAERLKGVDSTLKIQPAKLEDSAVYLCASRLLANTQYFGPGTRLTVL.

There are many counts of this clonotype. The CDR3 loop is CASIRLAGNTGELFF. For the CDR3, the DNA is TGTGCCAGCATTCGACTAGCGGGGAACACCGGGGAGCTGTTTTTT. V usage is TRBV28 and J usage is TRBJ2-2, with 10 nucleotides matching TRBD2. CDR3 size: 15 residues. Germline loops: CDR1 MDHEN, CDR2 SYDVKM. V gave up 7 bases and J gave up 1 base; unmatched junction bases: 3.

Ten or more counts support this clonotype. In DNA, the CDR3 is TGTGCCAGCAGTTTAGGGGGACAAGAGCGTTCACCCCTCCACTTT. It codes for CASSLGGQERSPLHF. The chain joins TRBV28 to TRBJ1-6; D perhaps matches TRBD1 (6 bases). Germline CDR1 reads MDHEN; CDR2 reads SYDVKM. V was cut by 2 bases and J by 9 bases, with 14 bases left in between. This CDR3 is 15 amino acids long. The full variable domain, with the rest looked up from reference TRBV28 and TRBJ1-6, is DVKVTQSSRYLVKRTGEKVFLECVQDMDHENMFWYRQDPGLGLRLIYFSYDVKMKEKGDIPEGYSVSREKKERFSLILESASTNQTSMYLCASSLGGQERSPLHFGNGTRLTVT.

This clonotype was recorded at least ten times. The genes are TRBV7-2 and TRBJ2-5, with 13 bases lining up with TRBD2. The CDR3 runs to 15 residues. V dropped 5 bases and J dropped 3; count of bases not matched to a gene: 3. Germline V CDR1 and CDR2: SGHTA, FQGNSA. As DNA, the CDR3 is TGTGCCAGCAGCCTGGGGACTAGCGGGGAAGAGACCCAGTACTTC. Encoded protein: CASSLGTSGEETQYF.

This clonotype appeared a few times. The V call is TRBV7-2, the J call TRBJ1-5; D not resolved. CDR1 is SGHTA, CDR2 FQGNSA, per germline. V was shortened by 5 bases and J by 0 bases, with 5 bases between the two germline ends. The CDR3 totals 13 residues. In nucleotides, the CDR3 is TGTGCCAGCAGCCACCTTAGCAATCAGCCCCAGCATTTT. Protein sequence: CASSHLSNQPQHF.

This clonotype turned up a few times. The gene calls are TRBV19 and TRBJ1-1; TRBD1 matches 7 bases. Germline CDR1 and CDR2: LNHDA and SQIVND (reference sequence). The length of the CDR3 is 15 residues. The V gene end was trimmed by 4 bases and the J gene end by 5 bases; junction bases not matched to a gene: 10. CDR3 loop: CASSTRQGLRTEAFF. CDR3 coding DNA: TGTGCCAGTAGTACCAGACAGGGTCTGAGGACTGAAGCTTTCTTT.

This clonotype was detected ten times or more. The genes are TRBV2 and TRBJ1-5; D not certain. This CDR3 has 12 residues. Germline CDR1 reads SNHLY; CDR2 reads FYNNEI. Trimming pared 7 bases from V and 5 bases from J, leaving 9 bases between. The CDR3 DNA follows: TGTGCCAGCAACAGTCCCTATCAGCCCCAGCATTTT. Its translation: CASNSPYQPQHF.

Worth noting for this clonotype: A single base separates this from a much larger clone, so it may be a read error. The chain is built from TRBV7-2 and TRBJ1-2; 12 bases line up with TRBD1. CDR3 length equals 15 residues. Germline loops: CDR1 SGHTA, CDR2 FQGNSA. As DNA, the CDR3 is TGTGCCGGCAGCGTAGGGACAGGGGGCGCCTATGGCTACACCTTC. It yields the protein CAGSVGTGGAYGYTF.

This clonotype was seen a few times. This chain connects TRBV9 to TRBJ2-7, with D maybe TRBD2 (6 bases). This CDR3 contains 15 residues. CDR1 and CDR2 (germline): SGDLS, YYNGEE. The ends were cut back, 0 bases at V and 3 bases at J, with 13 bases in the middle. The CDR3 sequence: CASSVEGAEGYEQYF. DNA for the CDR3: TGTGCCAGCAGCGTAGAGGGTGCGGAGGGCTACGAGCAGTACTTC.

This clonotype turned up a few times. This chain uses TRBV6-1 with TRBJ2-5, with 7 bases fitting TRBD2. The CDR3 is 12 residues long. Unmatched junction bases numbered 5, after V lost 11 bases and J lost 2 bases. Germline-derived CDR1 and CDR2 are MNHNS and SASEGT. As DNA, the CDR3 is TGTGCCCGTGGGCGGGGGCAAGAGACCCAGTACTTC. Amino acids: CARGRGQETQYF.

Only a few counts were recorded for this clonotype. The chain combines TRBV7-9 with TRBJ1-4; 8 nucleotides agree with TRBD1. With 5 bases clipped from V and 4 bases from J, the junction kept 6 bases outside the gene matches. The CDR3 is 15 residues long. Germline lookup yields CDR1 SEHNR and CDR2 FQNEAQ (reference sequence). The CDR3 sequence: CASSRGQGLNEKLFF. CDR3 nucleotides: TGTGCCAGCAGCCGAGGACAGGGTCTTAATGAAAAACTGTTTTTT.

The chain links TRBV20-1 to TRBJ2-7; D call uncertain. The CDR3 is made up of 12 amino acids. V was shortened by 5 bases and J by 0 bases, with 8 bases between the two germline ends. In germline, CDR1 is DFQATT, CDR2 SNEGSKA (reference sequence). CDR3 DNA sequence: TGCAGTGCTGAGGCTCACTCCTACGAGCAGTACTTC. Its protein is CSAEAHSYEQYF.

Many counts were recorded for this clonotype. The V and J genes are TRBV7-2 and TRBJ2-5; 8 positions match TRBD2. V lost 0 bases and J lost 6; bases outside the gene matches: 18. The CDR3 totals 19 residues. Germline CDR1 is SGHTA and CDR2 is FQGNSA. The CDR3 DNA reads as TGTGCCAGCAGCTTAGCCGGGGGGGTGGGGAGCAACGCTGAAAAGACCCAGTACTTC. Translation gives CASSLAGGVGSNAEKTQYF.

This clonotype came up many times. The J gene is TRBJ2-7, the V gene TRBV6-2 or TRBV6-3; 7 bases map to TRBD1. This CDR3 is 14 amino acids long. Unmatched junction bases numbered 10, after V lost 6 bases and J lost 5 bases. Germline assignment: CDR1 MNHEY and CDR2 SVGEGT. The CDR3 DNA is TGTGCCAGCAGAAACCTGGGACAGTCCAACGAGCAGTACTTC. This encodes CASRNLGQSNEQYF.

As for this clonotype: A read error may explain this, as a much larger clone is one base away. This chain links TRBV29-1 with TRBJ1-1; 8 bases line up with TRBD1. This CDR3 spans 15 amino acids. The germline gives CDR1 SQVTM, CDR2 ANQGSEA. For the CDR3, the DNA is TGCAGCGTTGAACAGCGGACAGGGATGGCCACTGAAGCTCTCTTT. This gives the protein CSVEQRTGMATEALF.

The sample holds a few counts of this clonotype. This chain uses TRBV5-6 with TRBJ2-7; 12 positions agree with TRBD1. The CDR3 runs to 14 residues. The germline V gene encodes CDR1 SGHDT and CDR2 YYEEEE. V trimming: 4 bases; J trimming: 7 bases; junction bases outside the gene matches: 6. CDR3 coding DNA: TGTGCCAGCAGCGAGGGACAGGGGGCGTTTGAGCAGTACTTC. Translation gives CASSEGQGAFEQYF. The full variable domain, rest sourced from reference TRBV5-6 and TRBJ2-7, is DAGVTQSPTHLIKTRGQQVTLRCSPKSGHDTVSWYQQALGQGPQFIFQYYEEEERQRGNFPDRFSGHQFPNYSSELNVNALLLGDSALYLCASSEGQGAFEQYFGPGTRLTVT.